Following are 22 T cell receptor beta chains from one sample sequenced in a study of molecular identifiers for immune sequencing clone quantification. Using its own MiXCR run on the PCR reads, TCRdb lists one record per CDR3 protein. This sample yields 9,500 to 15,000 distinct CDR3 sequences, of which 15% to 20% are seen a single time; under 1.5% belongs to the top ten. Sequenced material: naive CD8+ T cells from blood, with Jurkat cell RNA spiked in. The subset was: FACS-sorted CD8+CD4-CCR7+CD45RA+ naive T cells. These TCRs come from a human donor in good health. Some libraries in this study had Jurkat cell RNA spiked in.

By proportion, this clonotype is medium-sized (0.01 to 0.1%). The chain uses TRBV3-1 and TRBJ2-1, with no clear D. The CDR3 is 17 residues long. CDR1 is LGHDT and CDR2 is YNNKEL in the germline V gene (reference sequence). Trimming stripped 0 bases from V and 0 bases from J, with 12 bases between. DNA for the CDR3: TGTGCCAGCAGCCAAGACCTGACATCCAGCTCCTACAATGAGCAGTTCTTC. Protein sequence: CASSQDLTSSSYNEQFF.

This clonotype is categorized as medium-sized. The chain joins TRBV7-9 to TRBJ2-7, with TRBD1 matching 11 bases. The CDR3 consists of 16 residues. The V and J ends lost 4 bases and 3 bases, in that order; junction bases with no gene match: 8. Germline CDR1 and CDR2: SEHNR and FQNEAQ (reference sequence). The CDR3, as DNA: TGTGCCAGCAGCTCTTCTCCGGGACAGGGGGGCTACGAGCAGTACTTC. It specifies CASSSSPGQGGYEQYF.

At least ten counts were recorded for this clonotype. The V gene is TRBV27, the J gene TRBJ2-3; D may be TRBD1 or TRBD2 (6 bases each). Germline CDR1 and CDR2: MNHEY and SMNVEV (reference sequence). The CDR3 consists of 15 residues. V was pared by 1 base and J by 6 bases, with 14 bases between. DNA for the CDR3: TGTGCCAGCAGTTTATTGGGGGGCCCCACGGATACGCAGTATTTT. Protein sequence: CASSLLGGPTDTQYF.

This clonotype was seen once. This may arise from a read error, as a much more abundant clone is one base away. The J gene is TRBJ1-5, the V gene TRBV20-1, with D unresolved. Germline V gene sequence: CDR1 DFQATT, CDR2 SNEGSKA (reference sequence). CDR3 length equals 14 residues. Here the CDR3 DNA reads TGCAGTGCCCCAGGACCGTTTAGCAATCAGCCCCGGCATTTT. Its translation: CSAPGPFSNQPRHF.

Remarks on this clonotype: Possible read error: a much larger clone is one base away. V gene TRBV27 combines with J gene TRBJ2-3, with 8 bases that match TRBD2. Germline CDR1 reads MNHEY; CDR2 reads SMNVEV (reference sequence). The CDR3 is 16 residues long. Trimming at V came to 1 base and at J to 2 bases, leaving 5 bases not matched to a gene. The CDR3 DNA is TGTGCCAGCAGTTTATTGACTAGCGCAACCACAGATACGCAGTATTTT. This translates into CASSLLTSATTDTQYF.

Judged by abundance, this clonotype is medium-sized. CDR3 sequence reads: CAWSIMNTEAFF. As DNA, the CDR3 is TGTGCCTGGAGTATCATGAACACTGAAGCTTTCTTT. The genes are TRBV30 and TRBJ1-1; no reliable D call. V was pared by 2 bases and J by 0 bases, with 4 bases between. Germline V gene sequence: CDR1 GTSNPN, CDR2 SVGIG (reference sequence). This CDR3 contains 12 residues.

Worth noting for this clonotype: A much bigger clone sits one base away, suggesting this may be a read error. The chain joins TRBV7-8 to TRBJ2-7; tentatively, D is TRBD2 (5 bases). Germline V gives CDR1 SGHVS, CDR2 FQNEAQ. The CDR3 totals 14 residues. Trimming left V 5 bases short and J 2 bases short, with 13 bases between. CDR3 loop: CASSLSEGPYEQYF. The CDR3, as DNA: TGTGCCAGCAGCCTCAGCGAGGGCCCCTACGAGCAGTACTTC.

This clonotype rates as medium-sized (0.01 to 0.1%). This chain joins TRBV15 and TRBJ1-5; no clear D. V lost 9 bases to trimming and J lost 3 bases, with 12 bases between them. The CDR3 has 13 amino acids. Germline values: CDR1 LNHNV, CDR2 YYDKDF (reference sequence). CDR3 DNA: TGTGCCACAGCCTCCACCTCCAATCAGCCCCAGCATTTT. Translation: CATASTSNQPQHF.

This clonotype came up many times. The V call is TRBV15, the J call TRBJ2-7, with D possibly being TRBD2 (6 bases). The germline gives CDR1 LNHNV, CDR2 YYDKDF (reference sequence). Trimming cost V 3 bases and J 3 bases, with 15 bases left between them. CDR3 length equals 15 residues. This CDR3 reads CATSSRASDYYEQYF. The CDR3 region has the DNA TGTGCCACCAGCAGTAGGGCTAGCGATTACTACGAGCAGTACTTC.

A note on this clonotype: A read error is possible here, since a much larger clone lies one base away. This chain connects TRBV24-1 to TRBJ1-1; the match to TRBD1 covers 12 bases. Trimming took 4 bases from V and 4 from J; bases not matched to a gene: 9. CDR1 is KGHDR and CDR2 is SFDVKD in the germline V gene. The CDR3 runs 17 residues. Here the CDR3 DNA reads TGTGCCACCAGTGAGACTCAGGGACAGGGGGCGAGCACTGAAGCTTTCTTT. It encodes CATSETQGQGASTEAFF.

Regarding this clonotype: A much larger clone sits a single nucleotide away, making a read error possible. The CDR3 region is CASSSSQSSRIYEQYF. The CDR3 nucleotides read TGTGCCAGCAGTTCCAGCCAGTCTTCTCGAATCTACGAGCAGTACTTC. This chain connects TRBV27 to TRBJ2-7; D is ambiguous. This CDR3 region has 16 residues. Trimming left V 4 bases short and J 3 bases short, with 19 bases between. Germline V lookup: CDR1 MNHEY, CDR2 SMNVEV (reference sequence).

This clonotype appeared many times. The CDR3 coding sequence is TGTGCCAGCAGTTTAGGACTAGCGGGCCCATTCTCCTACGAGCAGTACTTC. Its protein product is CASSLGLAGPFSYEQYF. This chain uses TRBV12-3 or TRBV12-4 with TRBJ2-7, with 10 bases aligning to TRBD2. The J segment lost 0 bases and the V segment lost 1 base, leaving 6 bases of the junction unmatched. The CDR3 has 17 residues.

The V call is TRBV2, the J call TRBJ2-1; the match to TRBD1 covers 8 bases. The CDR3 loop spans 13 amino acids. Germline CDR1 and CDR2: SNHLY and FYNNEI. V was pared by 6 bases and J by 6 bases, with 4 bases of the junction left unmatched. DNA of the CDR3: TGTGCCAGCAGAGAGGGACAGGCCAATGAGCAGTTCTTC. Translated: CASREGQANEQFF.

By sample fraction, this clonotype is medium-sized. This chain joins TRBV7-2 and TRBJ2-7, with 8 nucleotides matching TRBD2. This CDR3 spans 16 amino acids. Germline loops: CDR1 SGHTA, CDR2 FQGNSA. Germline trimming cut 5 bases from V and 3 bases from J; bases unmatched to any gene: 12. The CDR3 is CASSQGAGGSYYEQYF. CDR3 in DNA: TGTGCCAGCAGCCAAGGGGCGGGAGGTTCCTACTACGAGCAGTACTTC.

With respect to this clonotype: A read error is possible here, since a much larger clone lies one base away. CDR3 protein: CASSLGASYEQYF. DNA of the CDR3: TGCGCCAGCAGCTTAGGGGCGTCCTACGAGCAGTACTTC. The chain combines TRBV5-1 with TRBJ2-7, with a possible D match to TRBD1 (5 bases). CDR3 length: 13 amino acids. V dropped 2 bases and J dropped 1 base, with 7 bases sitting between them. Germline CDR1 is SGHRS and CDR2 is YFSETQ.

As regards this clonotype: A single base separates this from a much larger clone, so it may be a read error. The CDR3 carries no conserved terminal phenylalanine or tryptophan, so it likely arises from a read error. CDR3 loop: CASSWGTDTQYL. CDR3 sequence (DNA): TGTGCCAGCAGCTGGGGCACAGATACGCAGTATCTT. The V gene is TRBV5-6, the J gene TRBJ2-3; D is undetermined. The CDR3 spans 12 residues. In germline, CDR1 is SGHDT, CDR2 YYEEEE. Trimming took off 3 bases at V and 1 base at J, with 3 bases between the two ends.

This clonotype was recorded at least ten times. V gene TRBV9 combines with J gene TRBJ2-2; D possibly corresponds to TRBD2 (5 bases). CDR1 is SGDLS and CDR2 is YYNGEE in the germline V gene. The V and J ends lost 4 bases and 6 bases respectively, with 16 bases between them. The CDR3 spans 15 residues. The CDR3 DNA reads TGTGCCAGCAGCCCAGACGGGGTTCCGGCCGGGGAGCTGTTTTTT. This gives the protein CASSPDGVPAGELFF.

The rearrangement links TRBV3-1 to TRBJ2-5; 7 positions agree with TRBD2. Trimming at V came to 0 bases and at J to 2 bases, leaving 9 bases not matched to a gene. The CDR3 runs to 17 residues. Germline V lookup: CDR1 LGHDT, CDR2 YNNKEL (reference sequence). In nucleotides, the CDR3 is TGTGCCAGCAGCCAAGACTTGGGAGGGCCAGAACAAGAGACCCAGTACTTC. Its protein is CASSQDLGGPEQETQYF.

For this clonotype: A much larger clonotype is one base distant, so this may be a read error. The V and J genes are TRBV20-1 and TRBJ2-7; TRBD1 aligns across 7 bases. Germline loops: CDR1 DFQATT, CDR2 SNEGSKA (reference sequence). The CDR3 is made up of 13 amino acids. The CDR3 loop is CSARVGTAYGQYF. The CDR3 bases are TGCAGTGCTAGAGTAGGGACAGCCTACGGGCAGTACTTC.

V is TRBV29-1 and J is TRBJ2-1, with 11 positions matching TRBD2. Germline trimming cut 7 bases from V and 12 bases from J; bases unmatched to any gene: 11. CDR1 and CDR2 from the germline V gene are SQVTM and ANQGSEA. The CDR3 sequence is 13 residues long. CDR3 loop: CSAILAGEGGQFF. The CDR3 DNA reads TGCAGCGCCATACTAGCGGGAGAGGGTGGGCAGTTCTTC.

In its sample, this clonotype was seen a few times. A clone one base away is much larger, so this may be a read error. The CDR3 loop is CACSVEDSDQPQHF. The CDR3 nucleotides are TGTGCCTGCAGCGTAGAGGATTCAGATCAGCCCCAGCATTTT. The chain combines TRBV9 with TRBJ1-5; D uncertain. The length of the CDR3 is 14 residues. Germline loops: CDR1 SGDLS, CDR2 YYNGEE.

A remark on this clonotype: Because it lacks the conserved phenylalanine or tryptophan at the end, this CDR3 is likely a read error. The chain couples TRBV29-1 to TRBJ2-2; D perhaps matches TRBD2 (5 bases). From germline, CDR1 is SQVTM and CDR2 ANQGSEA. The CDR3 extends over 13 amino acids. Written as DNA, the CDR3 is TGCAGCGTTGACGGGAAGAACTCCGGGGAGCTGTTTTAT. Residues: CSVDGKNSGELFY.